A single sample is the source of the 2 T cell receptor beta chains below, sequenced in a study of cytomegalovirus exposure and HLA in healthy donors. This PCR relied on a set of 60 Vbeta primers and 13 Jbeta primers. Some clones are missing from TCRdb's copy, which holds only in-frame ones; the method was immunoSEQ multiplex PCR. The table records some 180,000 clones, roughly 80% of them present only once. The sequenced sample consisted of PBMCs. The receptors were gathered from a man aged 35 to 55 in good health and CMV-seronegative.

V usage is TRBV10-1 and J usage is TRBJ2-7, with TRBD1 identical over 7 bases. CDR1 and CDR2 from the germline V gene are WNHNN and SYGVQD (reference sequence). With V trimmed by 0 bases and J by 2 bases, 7 bases remained unmatched. This CDR3 contains 16 residues. The CDR3 bases are TGCGCCAGCAGTGAGTCTGGTAGGGGGCAGGCCTACGAGCAGTACTTC. It codes for CASSESGRGQAYEQYF.

In this sample, this clone turned up a few times. The chain joins TRBV5-4 to TRBJ2-3, with 9 bases identical to TRBD2. There are 14 residues in the CDR3. Germline V gene lookup returns CDR1 SGHNT and CDR2 YYREEE (reference sequence). V gave up 6 bases and J gave up 4 bases; unmatched junction bases: 6. CDR3 residues: CASTRASGADTQYF. The CDR3, as DNA: TGTGCCAGCACCCGGGCTAGCGGGGCAGATACGCAGTATTTT.